These 11 T cell receptor beta chains originate from one sample sequenced in a study of chemoradiotherapy in HPV16-positive cancers. TCRdb's table, derived via immunoSEQ multiplex PCR, lists solely in-frame clones and lacks some. The repertoire holds around 13,000 clones, about 85% seen once, with less than 6% in the top ten. Sequencing was performed on blood, taken from a patient who underwent chemoradiotherapy. The origin of the receptors is a human donor with HPV-associated anogenital cancer.

This clone appeared a single time. This CDR3 reads CASSLGGAGELFF. The CDR3, as DNA: TGTGCCAGCAGCTTGGGTGGGGCCGGGGAGCTGTTTTTT. The chain links TRBV5-6 to TRBJ2-2; D is undetermined. The CDR3 sequence is 13 residues long. V lost 0 bases to trimming and J lost 6 bases, with 6 bases between them. From germline, CDR1 is SGHDT and CDR2 YYEEEE. Using reference TRBV5-6 and TRBJ2-2 for the parts outside the CDR3, the full variable domain is DAGVTQSPTHLIKTRGQQVTLRCSPKSGHDTVSWYQQALGQGPQFIFQYYEEEERQRGNFPDRFSGHQFPNYSSELNVNALLLGDSALYLCASSLGGAGELFFGEGSRLTVL.

The rearrangement joins TRBV28 to TRBJ2-7; possible D gene TRBD1, 6 bases. This CDR3 has 12 amino acids. Between the trimmed V and J ends, which lost 4 bases and 7 bases, there was a span of 11 bases. Germline V gene sequence: CDR1 MDHEN, CDR2 SYDVKM. For the CDR3, the DNA is TGTGCCAGCAGTTCTCAGGGGAAAGAGCAGTACTTC. Protein sequence: CASSSQGKEQYF.

The chain combines TRBV11-2 with TRBJ2-2; D gene uncertain. The germline CDR1 and CDR2 sequences are SGHAT and FQNNGV. The germline V and J ends were trimmed by 5 bases and 0 bases, with 10 bases remaining between them. CDR3 length equals 15 residues. The CDR3 region is CASSALRANTGELFF. The CDR3 coding sequence is TGTGCCAGCAGCGCCCTCAGAGCGAACACCGGGGAGCTGTTTTTT.

J is TRBJ2-3 and V is TRBV29-1, with D tentatively TRBD1 or TRBD2 (5 bases each). Germline assignment: CDR1 SQVTM and CDR2 ANQGSEA. V lost 4 bases and J 2 bases, leaving 10 bases between the germline ends. The CDR3 consists of 13 residues. CDR3 sequence: CSVGTGTTDTQYF. The CDR3 coding sequence is TGCAGCGTTGGCACCGGGACCACAGATACGCAGTATTTT.

The rearrangement uses TRBV7-8 and TRBJ2-1; 16 bases line up with TRBD2. The germline V gene encodes CDR1 SGHVS and CDR2 FQNEAQ. The CDR3 has 16 amino acids. The J segment lost 7 bases and the V segment lost 4 bases, leaving 4 bases of the junction unmatched. This CDR3 reads CASSSGLAGGLNEQFF. CDR3 DNA: TGTGCCAGCAGCTCGGGACTAGCGGGGGGGCTAAATGAGCAGTTCTTC.

As to this clone: One end of the junction fails to match germline, which may point to a read error. J is TRBJ1-5 and V is TRBV2; TRBD1 aligns across 7 bases. The CDR3 runs 15 residues. Looked up from germline, CDR1 is SNHLY and CDR2 is FYNNEI. The CDR3 protein is CASCEITGANQPQHF. In nucleotides, the CDR3 is TGTGCCAGCTGTGAAATAACAGGGGCGAATCAGCCCCAGCATTTT.

V is TRBV7-9 and J is TRBJ1-3; D gene uncertain. Germline values: CDR1 SEHNR, CDR2 FQNEAQ (reference sequence). The V end was cut by 8 bases, the J end by 7 bases, with 12 bases between. This CDR3 is 12 amino acids long. CDR3 region: CASSNNANTIYF. CDR3 nucleotide sequence: TGTGCCAGCTCTAATAACGCTAACACCATATATTTT.

CDR3 in amino acids: CASSISKSYEQYF. The CDR3 nucleotides are TGTGCCAGCAGCATCAGTAAGTCCTACGAGCAGTACTTC. V and J are TRBV21-1 and TRBJ2-7; the table's D call of TRBD1 was not tested on the DNA. TRBV21-1 is a pseudogene segment. The CDR3 spans 13 residues.

This chain connects TRBV5-6 to TRBJ2-4; D gene unclear. Looked up from germline, CDR1 is SGHDT and CDR2 is YYEEEE. The CDR3 contains 15 residues. V was shortened by 3 bases and J by 3 bases, with 13 bases between the two germline ends. The CDR3 loop reads CASSWRSYGKNIQYF. Here the CDR3 DNA reads TGTGCCAGCAGCTGGCGGAGTTACGGCAAAAACATTCAGTACTTC.

The rearrangement joins TRBV7-3 to TRBJ2-3; the D gene is possibly TRBD2 (5 bases). The CDR3 totals 16 residues. Germline V gene data show CDR1 as SGHTA and CDR2 as FQGTGA. The germline V and J ends were trimmed by 0 bases and 4 bases, with 14 bases remaining between them. The CDR3 here is CASSLTPGLDPDTQYF. In DNA, the CDR3 is TGTGCCAGCAGCTTAACGCCGGGATTGGACCCAGATACGCAGTATTTT.

Only one count was recorded for this clone. The chain recombines TRBV10-3 with TRBJ2-2; 8 positions agree with TRBD2. V lost 4 bases, J lost 8 bases, and 6 bases stayed unmatched. CDR1 and CDR2 (germline): ENHRY, SYGVKD. The CDR3 runs 14 residues. CDR3 loop: CAISAQRGNGELFF. DNA for the CDR3: TGTGCCATCAGTGCGCAGCGGGGGAATGGGGAGCTGTTTTTT.